This T cell receptor beta chain was sequenced in a study of CD8+ T cells in alopecia areata. cDNA reverse transcribed from extracted RNA served as the sequencing template. Profiled with immunoSEQ multiplex PCR; TCRdb holds only in-frame clones, not every one. The table has roughly 170,000 clones, about 60% seen once. Described treatment: oral pan-JAK inhibitor, 5-10 mg twice daily. Sequenced here: CD8+ T cells sorted from blood, sampled at week 24, from a patient treated with tofacitinib. The clonotype was recovered from a human donor with alopecia areata.

Here the CDR3 reads CASSSQPRDSQYF. CDR3 nucleotide sequence: TGTGCCAGCAGCTCCCAACCGCGGGACAGCCAGTACTTC. This sequence joins TRBV7-2 and TRBJ2-5; maybe TRBD1 (7 bases). The CDR3 length is 13 residues. Germline loops: CDR1 SGHTA, CDR2 FQGNSA. Trimming stripped 4 bases from V and 10 bases from J, with 16 bases between. Variable domain in full (rest from reference TRBV7-2 and TRBJ2-5): GAGVSQSPSNKVTEKGKDVELRCDPISGHTALYWYRQSLGQGLEFLIYFQGNSAPDKSGLPSDRFSAERTGGSVSTLTIQRTQQEDSAVYLCASSSQPRDSQYFGPGTRLLVL.